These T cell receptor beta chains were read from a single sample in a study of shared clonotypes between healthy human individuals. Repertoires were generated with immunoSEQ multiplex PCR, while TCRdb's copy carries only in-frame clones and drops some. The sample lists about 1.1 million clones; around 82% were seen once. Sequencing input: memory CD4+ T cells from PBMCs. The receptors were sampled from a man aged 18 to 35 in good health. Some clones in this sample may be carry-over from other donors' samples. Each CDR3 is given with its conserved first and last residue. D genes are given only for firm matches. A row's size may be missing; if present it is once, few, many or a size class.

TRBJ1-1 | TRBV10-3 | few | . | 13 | TGTGCCATCAGCGGACCGCAAAACACTGAAGCTTTCTTT | CAISGPQNTEAFF
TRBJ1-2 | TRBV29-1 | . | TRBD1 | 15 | TGCAGCGTTTACGGACAGGGGGGCTCTAACTATGGCTACACCTTC | CSVYGQGGSNYGYTF
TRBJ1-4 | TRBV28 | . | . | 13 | TGTGCCAGCGTCAGGGGTCTTAATGAAAAACTGTTTTTT | CASVRGLNEKLFF
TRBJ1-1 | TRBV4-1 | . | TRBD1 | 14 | TGCGCCAGCAGCTTCCCCGGGACAGGGGGGAGAGCTTTCTTT | CASSFPGTGGRAFF
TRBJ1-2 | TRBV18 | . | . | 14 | TGTGCCAGCTCACCACCGTCCAGAACCTATGGCTACACCTTC | CASSPPSRTYGYTF
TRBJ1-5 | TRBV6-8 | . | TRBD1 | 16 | TGTGCCAGCAGTCGGGACAGGGGAGAAAGCAATCAGCCCCAGCATTTT | CASSRDRGESNQPQHF
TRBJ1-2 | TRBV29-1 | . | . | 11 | TGCAGCGTTGAGGGGCTCAGGGGCTACACCTTC | CSVEGLRGYTF
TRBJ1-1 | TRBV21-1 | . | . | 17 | TGTGCCAGCAGCACACGAACCCAGACACTGATGAACACTGAAGCTTTCTTT | CASSTRTQTLMNTEAFF
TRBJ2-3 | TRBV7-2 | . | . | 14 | TGTGCCAGCAGCTTTGAGGGAAATACAGATACGCAGTATTTT | CASSFEGNTDTQYF
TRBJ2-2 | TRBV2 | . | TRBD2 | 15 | TGTGCCAGCGGGGGACTAGCGGGAGTGGTCGGGGAGCTGTTTTTT | CASGGLAGVVGELFF
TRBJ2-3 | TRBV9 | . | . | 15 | TGTGCCAGCAGCGTTTCGCCGGGTAGCACAGATACGCAGTATTTT | CASSVSPGSTDTQYF
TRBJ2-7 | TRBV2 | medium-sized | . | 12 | TGTGCCAGCAGTGAAGGGCAGGGCGGGCAGTACTTC | CASSEGQGGQYF
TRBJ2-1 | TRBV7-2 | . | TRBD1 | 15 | TGTGCCAGCAGCTCCTCGACAGGGTGGCTCAATGAGCAGTTCTTC | CASSSSTGWLNEQFF
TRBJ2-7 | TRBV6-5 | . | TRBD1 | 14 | TGTGCCAGCAGTTACGGGACAGGGGACTACGAGCAGTACTTC | CASSYGTGDYEQYF
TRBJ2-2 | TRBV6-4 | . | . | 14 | TGTGCCAGCAGTTCCCGACTGAACACCGGGGAGCTGTTTTTT | CASSSRLNTGELFF
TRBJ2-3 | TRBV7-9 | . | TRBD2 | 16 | TGTGCCAGCAGCATACTAGCGGGAGGGATCACAGATACGCAGTATTTT | CASSILAGGITDTQYF
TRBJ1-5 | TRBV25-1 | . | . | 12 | TGTGCCAGTGGGTTGGGGGGACAGCCCCAGCATTTT | CASGLGGQPQHF
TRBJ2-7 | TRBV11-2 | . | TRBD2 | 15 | TGTGCCAGCAGCTTAGAACTAGCGGGGACCTACGAGCAGTACTTC | CASSLELAGTYEQYF
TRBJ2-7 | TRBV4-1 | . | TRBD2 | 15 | TGCGCCAGCAGCCCAATAGCGGGAGCCCGCTACGAGCAGTACTTC | CASSPIAGARYEQYF
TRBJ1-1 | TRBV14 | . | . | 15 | TGTGCCAGCAGCCTGTTGGAGGGGTCGAACACTGAAGCTTTCTTT | CASSLLEGSNTEAFF
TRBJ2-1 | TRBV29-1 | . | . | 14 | TGCAGCGTTGGGTTTCCTCTCACTAGGAATGAGCAGTTCTTC | CSVGFPLTRNEQFF
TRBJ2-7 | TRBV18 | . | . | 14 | TGTGCCAGCTCCCAATCCAGGAGCTCCTACGAGCAGTACTTC | CASSQSRSSYEQYF
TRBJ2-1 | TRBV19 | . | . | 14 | TGTGCCAGTAAGGTTTCGGTTTACTACAATGAGCAGTTCTTC | CASKVSVYYNEQFF
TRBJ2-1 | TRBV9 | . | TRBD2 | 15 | TGTGCCAGCAGTTATGGACTAGCGGGAGATAGTGAGCAGTTCTTC | CASSYGLAGDSEQFF
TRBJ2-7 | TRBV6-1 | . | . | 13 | TGTGCCAGCAAGACGTCGGAGTTGTACGAGCAGTACTTC | CASKTSELYEQYF
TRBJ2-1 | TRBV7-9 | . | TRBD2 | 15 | TGTGCCAGCAGAGCGGCGGTAGCGGGAGTTCATGAGCAGTTCTTC | CASRAAVAGVHEQFF
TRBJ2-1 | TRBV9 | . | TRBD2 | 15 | TGTGCCAGCAGCGTAGAACTAGCGGGATTCAATGAGCAGTTCTTC | CASSVELAGFNEQFF
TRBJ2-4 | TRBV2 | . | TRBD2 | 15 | TGTGCCAGCAGTCAGAGCGGGAGTACCAAAAACATTCAGTACTTC | CASSQSGSTKNIQYF
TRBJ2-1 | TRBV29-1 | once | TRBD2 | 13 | TGCAGCGCGGGCGGGGGGGCTTACAATGAGCAGTTCTTC | CSAGGGAYNEQFF
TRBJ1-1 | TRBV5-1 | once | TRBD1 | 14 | TGCGCCAGCAAAGAGACAGGGGGCTACACTGAAGCTTTCTTT | CASKETGGYTEAFF
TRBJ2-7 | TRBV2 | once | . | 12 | TGTGCCAGCAGTGTTGAGGCAGGGGAGGAGTACTTC | CASSVEAGEEYF
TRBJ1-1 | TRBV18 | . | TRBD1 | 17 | TGTGCCAGCTCACCGAACTTTGTTGGACAGGGGGCGGCTGAAGCTTTCTTT | CASSPNFVGQGAAEAFF
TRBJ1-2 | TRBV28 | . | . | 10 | TGTGCCAGCCTCCGGGATGGCTACACCTTC | CASLRDGYTF
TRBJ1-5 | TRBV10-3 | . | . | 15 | TGTGCCGCCCAAGCCTTACTGGGGCGCAATCAGCCCCAGCATTTT | CAAQALLGRNQPQHF
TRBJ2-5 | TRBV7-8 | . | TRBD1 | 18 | TGTGCCAGCAGCAAAAACTGGGTCGGGACAGGGATGTTTGAGACCCAGTACTTC | CASSKNWVGTGMFETQYF
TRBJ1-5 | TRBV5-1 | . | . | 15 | TGCGCCAGCAGCGTAGGGGACGGTAGCAATCAGCCCCAGCATTTT | CASSVGDGSNQPQHF
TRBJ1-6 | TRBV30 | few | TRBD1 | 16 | TGTGCCTGGAGTGCCCGCCGACAGGGAAGTAATTCACCCCTCCACTTT | CAWSARRQGSNSPLHF
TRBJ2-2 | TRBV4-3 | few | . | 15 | TGCGCCAGCAGCCTCAACGCCTTTAACACCGGGGAGCTGTTTTTT | CASSLNAFNTGELFF
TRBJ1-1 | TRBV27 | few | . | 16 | TGTGCCAGCAGGAAACAGGGCAAAGGAGGGAACACTGAAGCTTTCTTT | CASRKQGKGGNTEAFF
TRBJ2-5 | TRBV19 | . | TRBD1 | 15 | TGTGCCAGTAGAAGTTACCGGGACAGGGAAGAGACCCAGTACTTC | CASRSYRDREETQYF
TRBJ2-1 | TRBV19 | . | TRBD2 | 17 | TGTGCCAGTATGCAGTGGGCTAGCGGGACCCTCAGGAATGAGCAGTTCTTC | CASMQWASGTLRNEQFF
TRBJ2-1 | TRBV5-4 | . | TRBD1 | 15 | TGTGCCAGCAGCTTCTCACTCGAGGGGGCCAATGAGCAGTTCTTC | CASSFSLEGANEQFF